This passage covers 30 T cell receptor beta chains from one sample sequenced in a study of follicular helper T cells after annual influenza vaccination. The protocol was immunoSEQ multiplex PCR, while the TCRdb copy is restricted to in-frame clones and leaves out a portion. Among approximately 10,000 clones listed, roughly 80% were seen once. Noted time point: 2014-2015 season, 7 days after vaccination. Sequencing was performed on CXCR5+ CD38- circulating T follicular helper cells from blood, taken 7 days after influenza vaccination. Subset indicated: circulating Tfh, non-naive CD4+CXCR5+PD-1+ (ICOS+CD38+ or ICOS-CD38-). These receptors originate from an adult who received the influenza vaccine.

The chain has TRBV19 and TRBJ1-5, with D possibly TRBD1 on 6 matching bases. Germline V gives CDR1 LNHDA, CDR2 SQIVND (reference sequence). V lost 7 bases to trimming and J lost 4 bases, with 17 bases between them. The CDR3 extends over 15 amino acids. CDR3 DNA: TGTGCCAGTACCCCCCCAGGGGCAGAAAATCAGCCCCAGCATTTT. Translation: CASTPPGAENQPQHF.

The chain has TRBV19 and TRBJ1-5; D is undetermined. Trimming pared 7 bases from V and 2 bases from J, leaving 6 bases between. The CDR3 contains 12 residues. Germline CDR1 is LNHDA and CDR2 is SQIVND (reference sequence). The CDR3 loop reads CASNSGNQPQHF. As DNA, the CDR3 is TGTGCCAGTAATAGCGGCAATCAGCCCCAGCATTTT.

The chain couples TRBV6-5 to TRBJ1-1; D gene ambiguous. The V end lost 10 bases, the J end lost 1 base, and 7 bases lay between the germline ends. Germline assignment: CDR1 MNHEY and CDR2 SVGAGI. CDR3 size: 11 residues. Written as DNA, the CDR3 is TGTGCCACTCGGGCGAACACTGAAGCTTTCTTT. Translated: CATRANTEAFF.

This clone turned up a few times. V usage is TRBV28 and J usage is TRBJ1-5; no clear D. V was shortened by 1 base and J by 0 bases, with 7 bases between the two germline ends. Germline V gene data show CDR1 as MDHEN and CDR2 as SYDVKM. CDR3 length: 15 residues. The DNA for the CDR3 is TGTGCCAGCAGTTTATACCAGTATAGCAATCAGCCCCAGCATTTT. This sequence encodes CASSLYQYSNQPQHF.

This clone was found a few times. V gene TRBV18 combines with J gene TRBJ2-7; perhaps TRBD1 as D (6 bases). V was pared by 5 bases and J by 5 bases, with 19 bases between. Germline V lookup: CDR1 KGHSH, CDR2 LQKENI. The CDR3 totals 15 residues. CDR3: CASSSKQGLANEQYF. The CDR3 DNA reads TGTGCCAGCTCATCGAAACAGGGCCTCGCCAACGAGCAGTACTTC.

The chain is built from TRBV5-4 and TRBJ2-3, with D maybe TRBD1 (6 bases). V lost 5 bases and J 4 bases, leaving 11 bases between the germline ends. Germline V lookup: CDR1 SGHNT, CDR2 YYREEE (reference sequence). The CDR3 totals 13 residues. CDR3 DNA: TGTGCCAGCAGTTCAACAGGGTCAGATACGCAGTATTTT. This sequence encodes CASSSTGSDTQYF.

This clone was observed a single time. The V call is TRBV7-9, the J call TRBJ1-4; 7 bases are a match to TRBD1. The CDR3 is 13 amino acids. Unmatched junction bases numbered 5, after V lost 6 bases and J lost 7 bases. Germline CDR1 is SEHNR and CDR2 is FQNEAQ (reference sequence). CDR3 loop: CASSRQGGEKLFF. The CDR3 nucleotides are TGTGCCAGCAGTCGACAGGGTGGTGAAAAACTGTTTTTT.

The V and J genes are TRBV10-3 and TRBJ2-3; TRBD2 aligns across 8 bases. The junction had 8 bases not matched to a gene; V was cut back by 3 bases and J by 6 bases. The CDR3 is 15 amino acids. Germline V gene lookup returns CDR1 ENHRY and CDR2 SYGVKD. The CDR3 region has the DNA TGTGCCATCAGTGAACCCGGGGGGGTGGAGGATACGCAGTATTTT. It encodes CAISEPGGVEDTQYF.

This rearrangement joins TRBV18 to TRBJ2-6; D remains unclear. V shed 3 bases and J shed 1 base, with 7 bases lying between them. Germline lookup yields CDR1 KGHSH and CDR2 LQKENI. The length of the CDR3 is 15 residues. The CDR3 nucleotides are TGTGCCAGCTCACCCCCGTCATCTGGGGCCAACGTCCTGACTTTC. As protein: CASSPPSSGANVLTF. Looking up the rest from reference TRBV18 and TRBJ2-6 gives the full variable domain: NAGVMQNPRHLVRRRGQEARLRCSPMKGHSHVYWYRQLPEEGLKFMVYLQKENIIDESGMPKERFSAEFPKEGPSILRIQQVVRGDSAAYFCASSPPSSGANVLTFGAGSRLTVL.

V and J are TRBV28 and TRBJ2-3, with 8 bases that match TRBD1. The CDR3 is made up of 14 amino acids. The germline V gene has CDR1 MDHEN and CDR2 SYDVKM. The junction had 2 bases not matched to a gene; V was cut back by 6 bases and J by 0 bases. The CDR3 region has the DNA TGTGCCAGCAGCCAGGGGGCCAGCACAGATACGCAGTATTTT. This gives the protein CASSQGASTDTQYF. Complete variable domain (other parts from reference TRBV28 and TRBJ2-3): DVKVTQSSRYLVKRTGEKVFLECVQDMDHENMFWYRQDPGLGLRLIYFSYDVKMKEKGDIPEGYSVSREKKERFSLILESASTNQTSMYLCASSQGASTDTQYFGPGTRLTVL.

This clone was recorded a few times. This chain links TRBV2 with TRBJ1-1; weak D call: TRBD1 (5 bases). CDR3 length: 14 amino acids. From germline, CDR1 is SNHLY and CDR2 FYNNEI. Trimming pared 7 bases from V and 1 base from J, leaving 13 bases between. This CDR3 is CASMRDVRNTEAFF. CDR3 in DNA: TGTGCCAGCATGAGGGACGTCCGGAACACTGAAGCTTTCTTT.

The chain employs TRBV5-1 and TRBJ2-1, with a possible D match to TRBD1 (5 bases). The V and J ends lost 0 bases and 5 bases respectively, with 6 bases between them. The CDR3 has 13 amino acids. Germline values: CDR1 SGHRS, CDR2 YFSETQ. In DNA, the CDR3 is TGCGCCAGCAGCTTGGTAGGGGACAATGAGCAGTTCTTC. Residues: CASSLVGDNEQFF.

This chain joins TRBV19 and TRBJ2-2; no reliable D call. The V gene's germline CDR1 is LNHDA and CDR2 SQIVND (reference sequence). V gave up 6 bases and J gave up 2 bases, with 10 bases separating them. This CDR3 region has 14 residues. The CDR3: CASSLQPNTGELFF. The CDR3 nucleotides are TGTGCCAGTAGCCTACAACCAAACACCGGGGAGCTGTTTTTT.

The chain combines TRBV20-1 with TRBJ2-5; D remains unclear. This CDR3 is 11 amino acids long. V lost 5 bases and J 5 bases, leaving 9 bases between the germline ends. Germline loops: CDR1 DFQATT, CDR2 SNEGSKA (reference sequence). In DNA, the CDR3 is TGCAGTGCTTCTACCAGGGAGACCCAGTACTTC. It is translated as CSASTRETQYF.

The chain employs TRBV19 and TRBJ1-5, with a possible D match to TRBD1 (6 bases). Trimming removed 5 bases from V and 4 bases from J, with 18 bases in between. From germline, CDR1 is LNHDA and CDR2 SQIVND (reference sequence). The CDR3 is made up of 16 amino acids. CDR3 DNA: TGTGCCAGTAGTCCGCCCGACAGGCGGTGGAATCAGCCCCAGCATTTT. Protein product: CASSPPDRRWNQPQHF.

J is TRBJ2-1 and V is TRBV2; 12 positions agree with TRBD2. Trimming took 11 bases from V and 9 from J; bases not matched to a gene: 8. The germline V gene encodes CDR1 SNHLY and CDR2 FYNNEI. The CDR3 covers 13 residues. CDR3: CASPGLAGREQFF. The CDR3 nucleotides are TGTGCCTCGCCGGGACTAGCGGGTCGTGAGCAGTTCTTC.

The chain couples TRBV4-3 to TRBJ2-1; D is perhaps TRBD1 (6 bases). V gave up 1 base and J gave up 9 bases, with 19 bases separating them. This CDR3 region has 16 residues. Per the germline V gene, CDR1 is LGHNA and CDR2 is YSLEER. CDR3 in amino acids: CASSQGGQGTGGEQFF. The CDR3 DNA reads as TGCGCCAGCAGCCAAGGGGGGCAGGGGACGGGTGGTGAGCAGTTCTTC.

The chain recombines TRBV6-5 with TRBJ2-6; D gene unclear. V lost 0 bases and J lost 3, with 6 bases in between. CDR1 MNHEY and CDR2 SVGAGI come from the germline V gene. The length of the CDR3 is 15 residues. Here the CDR3 reads CASSYSLNGANVLTF. CDR3 sequence (DNA): TGTGCCAGCAGTTACTCGCTTAATGGGGCCAACGTCCTGACTTTC.

With regard to this clone: This CDR3 is missing its conserved last phenylalanine or tryptophan, likely due to a read error. Because the CDR3's place on the DNA is in doubt, the DNA is left out and the CDR3 is given as listed by TCRdb. V is TRBV7-9 and J is TRBJ2-3. The length of the CDR3 is 12 amino acids, counting both ends. CDR1 and CDR2 (germline): SEHNR, FQNEAQ (reference sequence). The CDR3 protein is CASSSNRAPPRS.

The gene calls are TRBV4-1 and TRBJ2-3, with 7 nucleotides matching TRBD2. Losses at the gene ends were 1 base for V and 1 base for J; bases not matched to a gene: 14. The CDR3 length is 19 residues. Germline CDR1 reads MGHRA; CDR2 reads YSYEKL. The CDR3 nucleotides read TGCGCCAGCAGCCAAGGAATGGTATGGGGGGGGAACCGCACAGATACGCAGTATTTT. Amino acid sequence: CASSQGMVWGGNRTDTQYF.

This sequence joins TRBV10-2 and TRBJ2-2, with D maybe TRBD2 (6 bases). In germline, CDR1 is WSHSY, CDR2 SAAADI. Trimming removed 2 bases at V and 4 bases at J, with 11 bases between. The CDR3 is 15 residues long. The CDR3 protein is CASSERAGSTGELFF. The CDR3 DNA follows: TGCGCCAGCAGTGAGAGGGCGGGGAGCACCGGGGAGCTGTTTTTT.

The chain employs TRBV7-2 and TRBJ2-1, with D uncertain. The germline V and J ends were trimmed by 2 bases and 6 bases, with 8 bases remaining between them. The CDR3 runs to 13 residues. The germline CDR1 and CDR2 sequences are SGHTA and FQGNSA. Here the CDR3 reads CASSLLLINEQFF. CDR3 DNA: TGTGCCAGCAGCTTATTACTAATCAATGAGCAGTTCTTC.

The chain links TRBV5-1 to TRBJ1-2; no definite D call. Germline V lookup: CDR1 SGHRS, CDR2 YFSETQ. Trimming removed 4 bases from V and 0 bases from J, with 16 bases in between. This CDR3 region has 16 residues. The CDR3 loop reads CASSLTTASANYGYTF. The CDR3 DNA is TGCGCCAGCAGCCTGACGACGGCTTCTGCTAACTATGGCTACACCTTC. The entire variable domain, with the rest obtained from reference TRBV5-1 and TRBJ1-2, is as follows: KAGVTQTPRYLIKTRGQQVTLSCSPISGHRSVSWYQQTPGQGLQFLFEYFSETQRNKGNFPGRFSGRQFSNSRSEMNVSTLELGDSALYLCASSLTTASANYGYTFGSGTRLTVV.

The chain recombines TRBV13 with TRBJ2-5, with 10 bases that match TRBD2. CDR3 length: 16 amino acids. Germline loops: CDR1 PRHDT, CDR2 FYEKMQ (reference sequence). Losses at the gene ends were 5 bases for V and 4 bases for J; bases not matched to a gene: 10. In DNA form, the CDR3 reads TGTGCCAGCAGCGCCCGGAATAGCGGGAGGCCAGAGACCCAGTACTTC. It translates to CASSARNSGRPETQYF.

The chain combines TRBV10-3 with TRBJ1-1, with D perhaps matching TRBD1 (5 bases). Germline V gives CDR1 ENHRY, CDR2 SYGVKD. Trimming removed 0 bases at V and 5 bases at J, with 16 bases between. The CDR3 runs 16 residues. The CDR3 is CAISESMGGGTTEAFF. For the CDR3, the DNA is TGTGCCATCAGTGAGTCTATGGGGGGAGGGACGACTGAAGCTTTCTTT.

Only a few counts were recorded for this clone. The chain couples TRBV5-5 to TRBJ1-4, with D perhaps matching TRBD1 (5 bases). Germline-derived CDR1 and CDR2 are SGHKS and YYEKEE (reference sequence). The ends were cut back, 1 base at V and 7 bases at J, with 11 bases in the middle. The CDR3 has 14 residues. The CDR3 loop is CASSLRRDAEKLFF. CDR3 nucleotides: TGTGCCAGCAGCTTGAGGAGGGACGCTGAAAAACTGTTTTTT.

The chain carries TRBV18 and TRBJ2-1; weak D call: TRBD2 (6 bases). In germline, CDR1 is KGHSH, CDR2 LQKENI. CDR3 length: 15 residues. With 0 bases removed from V and 3 bases from J, the gap between germline ends came to 9 bases. Here the CDR3 reads CASSPPGGLYNEQFF. CDR3 DNA sequence: TGTGCCAGCTCACCACCGGGGGGACTCTACAATGAGCAGTTCTTC.

This rearrangement joins TRBV18 to TRBJ2-2; 11 bases are shared with TRBD1. Germline trimming cut 0 bases from V and 4 bases from J; bases unmatched to any gene: 1. CDR1 and CDR2 (germline): KGHSH, LQKENI. The CDR3 sequence is 16 residues long. This CDR3 is CASSPPGTGGTGELFF. The CDR3 nucleotides read TGTGCCAGCTCACCACCCGGGACAGGGGGCACCGGGGAGCTGTTTTTT.

The chain couples TRBV2 to TRBJ2-1, with 12 bases matching TRBD2. The germline V gene encodes CDR1 SNHLY and CDR2 FYNNEI. There are 15 residues in the CDR3. The junction had 1 base not matched to a gene; V was cut back by 4 bases and J by 3 bases. CDR3 protein: CASSGLAGDYNEQFF. The DNA of the CDR3 is TGTGCCAGCAGTGGACTAGCGGGAGACTACAATGAGCAGTTCTTC.

The rearrangement links TRBV5-4 to TRBJ2-3; D remains ambiguous. The CDR3 extends over 15 amino acids. Germline values: CDR1 SGHNT, CDR2 YYREEE (reference sequence). V lost 1 base, J lost 6 bases, and 15 bases lay in between. In nucleotides, the CDR3 is TGTGCCAGCAGCTTGACGGGCCAAGGACCGGATACGCAGTATTTT. As protein: CASSLTGQGPDTQYF.